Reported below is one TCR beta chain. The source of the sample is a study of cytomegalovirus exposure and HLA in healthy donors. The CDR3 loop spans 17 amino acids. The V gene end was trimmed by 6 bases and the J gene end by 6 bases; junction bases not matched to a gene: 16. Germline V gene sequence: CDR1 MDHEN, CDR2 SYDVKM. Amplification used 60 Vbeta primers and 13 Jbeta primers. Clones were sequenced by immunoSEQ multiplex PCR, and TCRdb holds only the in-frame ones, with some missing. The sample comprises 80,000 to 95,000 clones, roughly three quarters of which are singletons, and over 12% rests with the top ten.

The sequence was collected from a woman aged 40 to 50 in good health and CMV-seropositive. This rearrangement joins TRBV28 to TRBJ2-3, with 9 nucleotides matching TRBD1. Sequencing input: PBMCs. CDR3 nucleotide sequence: TGTGCCAGCAGCTCCCCTGCCGGGACAGGGTCGGTGGATACGCAGTATTTT. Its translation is CASSSPAGTGSVDTQYF.